These T cell receptor beta chains were read from a single sample in a study of T cell changes during pregnancy in multiple sclerosis. Sequenced by immunoSEQ multiplex PCR; TCRdb stores in-frame clones only, minus some. The repertoire holds 56,000 or so clones, 90% seen once, with roughly 2.1% in the top ten. This specimen consisted of peripheral blood, obtained in the first trimester of pregnancy. Every receptor here comes from a female donor in good health, enrolled as a control in a pregnancy study. Both conserved end residues are part of each CDR3. The D gene is left open where the match is weak. A clone size is listed for some rows: how often the clone was seen (once, few, many), or a class if it is expanded.

NA | TRBJ1-2 | NA | TRBV2 | CASSERAYGYTF | TGTGCCAGCAGTGAAAGAGCTTATGGCTACACCTTC
few | TRBJ1-2 | NA | TRBV12-5 | CASGGRGYTF | TGTGCTAGTGGTGGTAGAGGCTACACCTTC
NA | TRBJ1-1 | NA | TRBV5-1 | CASSKGQTNTEAFF | TGCGCCAGCAGCAAAGGACAGACGAACACTGAAGCTTTCTTT
few | TRBJ1-2 | NA | TRBV21-1 | CASSSEGRFGYTF | TGTGCCAGCAGCTCTGAAGGCAGGTTTGGCTACACCTTC
NA | TRBJ1-3 | TRBD1 | TRBV7-7 | CASTPGLGQGNTIYF | TGTGCTAGCACCCCGGGACTGGGACAGGGAAACACCATATATTTT
once | TRBJ2-1 | TRBD2 | TRBV6-4 | CASSEGTSGGAEQFF | TGTGCCAGCAGTGAGGGGACTAGCGGGGGGGCTGAGCAGTTCTTC
NA | TRBJ2-1 | TRBD2 | TRBV6-4 | CASSGIAGEQHEQFF | TGTGCCAGCAGTGGCATAGCGGGAGAACAGCATGAGCAGTTCTTC
NA | TRBJ2-3 | NA | TRBV6-1 | CASKGGGSGTDTQYF | TGTGCCAGCAAAGGCGGGGGCTCTGGCACAGATACGCAGTATTTT
once | TRBJ1-3 | NA | TRBV9 | CASSVGGAVPGNTIYF | TGTGCCAGCAGCGTTGGGGGCGCCGTCCCTGGAAACACCATATATTTT
once | TRBJ2-3 | TRBD1 | TRBV7-9 | CASSLDRGEDTQYF | TGTGCCAGCAGCTTAGACAGGGGTGAAGATACGCAGTATTTT
NA | TRBJ2-5 | NA | TRBV7-8 | CASSLVVSFQETQYF | TGTGCCAGCAGCTTAGTAGTCTCCTTCCAAGAGACCCAGTACTTC
NA | TRBJ1-4 | NA | TRBV6-5 | CASSPARATNEKLFF | TGTGCCAGCAGTCCCGCGCGGGCAACTAATGAAAAACTGTTTTTT
NA | TRBJ1-4 | NA | TRBV10-2 | CATYSLGDSSGEKLFF | TGCGCCACGTACTCCCTCGGTGACTCCTCTGGCGAAAAACTGTTTTTT
NA | TRBJ1-5 | NA | TRBV11-3 | CASSLIRGGQPQHF | TGTGCCAGCAGCTTAATTAGAGGAGGTCAGCCCCAGCATTTT
NA | TRBJ2-3 | NA | TRBV6-6 | CASSPTSFVTDTQYF | TGTGCCAGCAGTCCCACTAGTTTCGTCACAGATACGCAGTATTTT
NA | TRBJ2-7 | TRBD1 | TRBV6-5 | CASKLGQLNHEQYF | TGTGCCAGCAAATTGGGACAGTTAAACCACGAGCAGTACTTC
NA | TRBJ2-3 | TRBD2 | TRBV6-5 | CASSSLAGGLGTQYF | TGTGCCAGCAGTTCCCTAGCGGGGGGGCTTGGTACGCAGTATTTT
NA | TRBJ1-1 | NA | TRBV6-5 | CASSYASANTEAFF | TGTGCCAGCAGTTACGCTAGCGCGAACACTGAAGCTTTCTTT
NA | TRBJ2-1 | TRBD2 | TRBV7-2 | CASSSLAGTYNEQFF | TGTGCCAGCAGCTCCCTAGCGGGGACCTACAATGAGCAGTTCTTC
NA | TRBJ2-1 | TRBD2 | TRBV7-2 | CASSLLASGGEQFF | TGTGCCAGCAGCTTACTTGCTAGCGGGGGTGAGCAGTTCTTC
NA | TRBJ1-3 | NA | TRBV5-1 | CASSPWGRNTIYF | TGCGCCAGCAGCCCTTGGGGCAGAAACACCATATATTTT
few | TRBJ1-1 | NA | TRBV10-3 | CAITTRGSGGNAEAFF | TGTGCCATCACCACGAGAGGGTCAGGAGGGAACGCTGAAGCTTTCTTT
NA | TRBJ2-3 | NA | TRBV28 | CASSFDFSPSTRADTDTQYF | TGTGCCAGCAGTTTCGATTTCTCCCCCTCAACTAGGGCAGACACAGATACGCAGTATTTT
NA | TRBJ1-2 | TRBD1 | TRBV29-1 | CSVDRDHYYGYTF | TGCAGCGTCGACAGGGACCACTACTATGGCTACACCTTC
NA | TRBJ1-5 | TRBD1 | TRBV27 | CASSRQGGNQPQHF | TGTGCCAGCAGCCGACAGGGGGGCAATCAGCCCCAGCATTTT
NA | TRBJ1-1 | TRBD1 | TRBV18 | CASSPRQGARNTEAFF | TGTGCCAGCTCACCAAGACAGGGGGCCCGGAACACTGAAGCTTTCTTT
NA | TRBJ2-7 | NA | TRBV6-1 | CASSATPAQDYEQYF | TGTGCCAGCAGTGCTACACCAGCCCAGGACTACGAGCAGTACTTC
NA | TRBJ2-3 | NA | TRBV5-1 | CASRGGVGGFTDTQYF | TGCGCCAGCAGAGGTGGGGTGGGGGGATTCACAGATACGCAGTATTTT
NA | TRBJ1-2 | TRBD1 | TRBV7-3 | CASSSDRVNGYTF | TGTGCCAGCAGCTCCGACAGGGTCAATGGCTACACCTTC